This TCR beta chain was recovered during a study of ipilimumab plus nivolumab after autologous stem cell transplantation. Across the whole study: The DLBCL group included primary refractory and relapsed cases.

CDR1 MNHNS and CDR2 SASEGT come from the germline V gene. The V segment lost 4 bases and the J segment 4 bases; nucleotides outside the gene matches: 2. The CDR3 sequence is 15 residues long. Here immunoSEQ multiplex PCR was the method, and the copy in TCRdb shows in-frame clones only, minus some. Among about 15,000 clones listed, around four fifths were seen once. V is TRBV6-1 and J is TRBJ2-1; 12 nucleotides match TRBD2. This clonotype was sampled from a male donor with diffuse large B-cell lymphoma. The source was PBMCs, collected in a trial of ipilimumab plus nivolumab as post-transplant consolidation. CDR3 region: CASSGLAGAYNEQFF. The CDR3 bases are TGTGCCAGCAGTGGACTAGCGGGGGCTTACAATGAGCAGTTCTTC.